This T cell receptor beta chain was identified in a study of CD8+ T cells in alopecia areata. Regarding treatment: oral pan-JAK inhibitor, 5-10 mg twice daily. Details on this clone: The antigen remains unidentified.

TCR sequencing used cDNA made by reverse transcription of extracted RNA. Assay used: immunoSEQ multiplex PCR; TCRdb lists only in-frame clones, some missing. In the table there are over 150,000 clones, about 55% of which are singletons. There are 13 residues in the CDR3. V gave up 5 bases and J gave up 7 bases, with 15 bases separating them. CDR1 is SQVTM, CDR2 ANQGSEA, per germline. Whole-study results and caveats: Lesional scalp, notably in alopecia totalis/universalis, had clonality above that of normal scalp.

The clonotype originates from a human donor with alopecia areata. Specimen: CD8+ T cells sorted from blood, collected at week 24, from a patient treated with tofacitinib. This rearrangement joins TRBV29-1 to TRBJ2-1; D possibly uses TRBD1 or TRBD2 (6 bases each). CDR3 amino acids: CSVWGAWENEQFF. CDR3 in DNA: TGCAGCGTTTGGGGGGCTTGGGAAAATGAGCAGTTCTTC.